The 7 T cell receptor beta chains in this list originate from one sample, sequenced in a study of cytomegalovirus exposure and HLA in healthy donors. Primers for the PCR totalled 60 Vbeta and 13 Jbeta. Repertoires were generated with immunoSEQ multiplex PCR, while TCRdb's copy carries only in-frame clones and drops some. The table has about 190,000 clones, under 85% seen once. Sequenced input: PBMCs. The source of these receptors is a man aged 50-60 years in good health and CMV-seronegative.

The rearrangement links TRBV7-9 to TRBJ2-7; D may be TRBD1 (5 bases). Trimming took off 0 bases at V and 3 bases at J, with 9 bases between the two ends. This CDR3 has 14 amino acids. Germline-derived CDR1 and CDR2 are SEHNR and FQNEAQ (reference sequence). The CDR3 protein is CASSLADSSYEQYF. CDR3 DNA: TGTGCCAGCAGCTTAGCCGACAGTAGCTACGAGCAGTACTTC.

This chain links TRBV11-2 with TRBJ2-7, with a weak D call TRBD2 (6 bases). The germline V gene has CDR1 SGHAT and CDR2 FQNNGV. CDR3 length: 17 amino acids. Trimming left V 3 bases short and J 2 bases short, with 20 bases between. The CDR3 DNA is TGTGCCAGCAGCTTCTTGATTCAGACTAGTCGTCCCTACGAGCAGTACTTC. Translated: CASSFLIQTSRPYEQYF.

V gene TRBV19 combines with J gene TRBJ2-7; TRBD1 matches at 7 bases. With V trimmed by 3 bases and J by 2 bases, 7 bases remained unmatched. CDR1 and CDR2 (germline): LNHDA, SQIVND (reference sequence). This CDR3 spans 15 amino acids. The CDR3 protein is CASSIGAGGPYEQYF. The CDR3 bases are TGTGCCAGTAGTATCGGGGCAGGGGGACCCTACGAGCAGTACTTC.

The CDR3 protein is CSVSGQGGYEQYF. The CDR3 DNA is TGCAGCGTTTCCGGACAGGGCGGTTACGAGCAGTACTTC. V gene TRBV29-1 combines with J gene TRBJ2-7; TRBD1 matches 8 bases. This CDR3 has 13 residues. The V and J ends lost 5 bases and 4 bases, in that order; junction bases with no gene match: 7. The germline gives CDR1 SQVTM, CDR2 ANQGSEA.

The genes are TRBV19 and TRBJ2-2; perhaps TRBD2 as D (6 bases). From germline, CDR1 is LNHDA and CDR2 SQIVND (reference sequence). Trimming stripped 6 bases from V and 2 bases from J, with 19 bases between. The CDR3 runs to 17 residues. The CDR3: CASSTNGSPLNTGELFF. The DNA of the CDR3 is TGTGCCAGTAGCACCAACGGGAGCCCCCTTAACACCGGGGAGCTGTTTTTT.

This chain links TRBV7-2 with TRBJ2-3, with 11 bases identical to TRBD2. The CDR3 consists of 14 residues. Germline values: CDR1 SGHTA, CDR2 FQGNSA. V dropped 4 bases and J dropped 4; count of bases not matched to a gene: 1. Here the CDR3 DNA reads TGTGCCAGCAGCTCGGGACTAGCGGCAGATACGCAGTATTTT. This sequence encodes CASSSGLAADTQYF.

The chain recombines TRBV19 with TRBJ1-1; D not certain. V was cut by 7 bases and J by 0 bases, with 12 bases left in between. Germline values: CDR1 LNHDA, CDR2 SQIVND (reference sequence). CDR3 length: 14 residues. The CDR3 coding sequence is TGTGCCAGTAAAAACAGAAACATGAACACTGAAGCTTTCTTT. It translates to CASKNRNMNTEAFF.